What follows are 32 T cell receptor beta chains derived from one specimen sequenced in a study of T cell repertoires in cytomegalovirus infection. Antigens of these TCRs are unknown. Each CDR3 protein is one row after TCRdb ran MiXCR on the reads. Among about 920,000 distinct CDR3 sequences, approximately 31% were seen once, and the ten largest hold 11% to 15%. The source material was cultured CD8+ T cells from PBMCs, sampled from culture after CMV antigen stimulation. The receptor set was obtained from a human donor in good health (CMV status not recorded). Some clones in this sample may be carry-over from other donors' samples.

The chain joins TRBV6-5 to TRBJ1-1, with D possibly being TRBD1 (5 bases). Trimming shortened V by 2 bases and J by 4 bases, and 14 bases separated the two germline ends. Germline V gene lookup returns CDR1 MNHEY and CDR2 SVGAGI. The CDR3 length is 15 residues. CDR3 region: CASSYKEGRITEAFF. DNA of the CDR3: TGTGCCAGCAGTTACAAGGAGGGGAGAATCACTGAAGCTTTCTTT.

The chain joins TRBV7-9 to TRBJ2-5; D not resolved. This CDR3 comprises 13 residues. Trimming stripped 7 bases from V and 3 bases from J, with 12 bases between. Germline V gene sequence: CDR1 SEHNR, CDR2 FQNEAQ (reference sequence). CDR3 protein: CASNSWPEETQYF. CDR3 bases: TGTGCCAGCAACTCATGGCCTGAAGAGACCCAGTACTTC.

In this sample, this clonotype turned up once. The chain uses TRBV7-9 and TRBJ1-3; no definite D call. The CDR3 is 14 amino acids. CDR1 SEHNR and CDR2 FQNEAQ come from the germline V gene (reference sequence). The ends were cut back, 0 bases at V and 4 bases at J, with 7 bases in the middle. The CDR3 region is CASSLAAKGNTIYF. CDR3 bases: TGTGCCAGCAGCTTAGCGGCAAAAGGAAACACCATATATTTT.

This clonotype was counted only a few times. The chain combines TRBV6-2 or TRBV6-3 with TRBJ2-5; D gene ambiguous. The V gene's germline CDR1 is MNHEY and CDR2 SVGEGT. This CDR3 has 14 residues. V was pared by 4 bases and J by 2 bases, with 11 bases between. CDR3 bases: TGTGCCAGCAGTTTTAGCACAGCACAAGAGACCCAGTACTTC. Translated: CASSFSTAQETQYF.

This clonotype has more than one count but fewer than ten. One base away lies a much larger clone, so this may be a sequencing read error. This sequence joins TRBV7-6 and TRBJ2-2, with 10 positions matching TRBD2. The CDR3 contains 16 residues. Germline V gene lookup returns CDR1 SGHVS and CDR2 FNYEAQ. This CDR3 reads CVSSFTSGANTGELFF. CDR3 in DNA: TGTGTCAGCAGCTTTACTAGCGGGGCGAACACCGGGGAGCTGTTTTTT.

The sample holds many counts of this clonotype. The chain recombines TRBV7-2 with TRBJ2-1, with TRBD2 matching over 12 bases. Trimming removed 10 bases from V and 5 bases from J; junction bases left unmatched: 9. The CDR3 loop spans 15 amino acids. The germline gives CDR1 SGHTA, CDR2 FQGNSA. The CDR3 reads CATALAGGIHNEQFF. CDR3 sequence (DNA): TGTGCCACCGCACTAGCGGGGGGTATCCACAATGAGCAGTTCTTC. The full variable domain, rest sourced from reference TRBV7-2 and TRBJ2-1, is GAGVSQSPSNKVTEKGKDVELRCDPISGHTALYWYRQSLGQGLEFLIYFQGNSAPDKSGLPSDRFSAERTGGSVSTLTIQRTQQEDSAVYLCATALAGGIHNEQFFGPGTRLTVL.

This clonotype was seen a handful of times. The chain couples TRBV12-3 or TRBV12-4 to TRBJ1-1; D not certain. The CDR3 extends over 13 amino acids. Trimming cost V 1 base and J 7 bases, with 10 bases left between them. CDR3: CASSLGYVREAFF. CDR3 DNA: TGTGCCAGCAGTTTAGGATACGTCCGTGAAGCTTTCTTT.

The V call is TRBV27, the J call TRBJ1-1; D remains ambiguous. The CDR3 runs 13 residues. Trimming removed 6 bases at V and 3 bases at J, with 11 bases between. The V gene's germline CDR1 is MNHEY and CDR2 SMNVEV (reference sequence). CDR3 bases: TGTGCCAGCAGGCCAACATATTACACTGAAGCTTTCTTT. Protein product: CASRPTYYTEAFF.

This sequence joins TRBV18 and TRBJ1-1; a weak D match, TRBD1 (6 bases). Germline V lookup: CDR1 KGHSH, CDR2 LQKENI. The length of the CDR3 is 14 residues. Trimming shortened V by 0 bases and J by 6 bases, and 11 bases separated the two germline ends. The CDR3 is CASSPPGGQPEAFF. For the CDR3, the DNA is TGTGCCAGCTCACCACCGGGGGGACAACCTGAAGCTTTCTTT.

Here the CDR3 DNA reads TGCGCCAGCAGCGCCGGGATGGGGTCCTACGAGCAGTACTTC. Translated: CASSAGMGSYEQYF. The V gene is TRBV4-1, the J gene TRBJ2-7; a weak D match, TRBD2 (5 bases). V dropped 5 bases and J dropped 1 base, with 12 bases sitting between them. The CDR3 is made up of 14 amino acids. Germline CDR1 and CDR2: MGHRA and YSYEKL.

The chain carries TRBV10-3 and TRBJ1-3; D remains unclear. CDR1 is ENHRY and CDR2 is SYGVKD in the germline V gene. The germline V and J ends were trimmed by 1 base and 0 bases, with 13 bases remaining between them. CDR3 length: 17 amino acids. The CDR3 here is CAISEWEGSSSGNTIYF. CDR3 DNA sequence: TGTGCCATCAGTGAGTGGGAGGGTTCGAGCTCTGGAAACACCATATATTTT.

V and J are TRBV25-1 and TRBJ2-2; no reliable D call. V lost 3 bases to trimming and J lost 4 bases, with 3 bases between them. Germline V gene lookup returns CDR1 MGHDK and CDR2 SYGVNS. The CDR3 is made up of 12 amino acids. Here the CDR3 DNA reads TGTGCCAGCAGTGACCTCACCGGGGAGCTGTTTTTT. Protein sequence: CASSDLTGELFF.

The V gene is TRBV7-8, the J gene TRBJ1-2; a weak D match, TRBD1 (5 bases). The CDR3 extends over 16 amino acids. Trimming cost V 0 bases and J 4 bases, with 15 bases left between them. CDR1 SGHVS and CDR2 FQNEAQ come from the germline V gene. In DNA form, the CDR3 reads TGTGCCAGCAGCTTAGCAGGGCCCCAGACAGTCTATGGCTACACCTTC. It specifies CASSLAGPQTVYGYTF.

This clonotype showed up just a few times. The chain employs TRBV12-3 or TRBV12-4 and TRBJ2-7, with D uncertain. The CDR3 sequence is 14 residues long. V gave up 1 base and J gave up 3 bases, with 10 bases separating them. CDR3 nucleotides: TGTGCCAGCAGTTTAGGGGCAGTCGGCTACGAGCAGTACTTC. Its protein is CASSLGAVGYEQYF.

The CDR3 DNA reads as TGTGCCAGCAGCCGGGGACAGGGGTACAATGAGCAGTTCTTC. This codes for CASSRGQGYNEQFF. V is TRBV11-2 and J is TRBJ2-1; 10 bases are shared with TRBD1. The germline V gene has CDR1 SGHAT and CDR2 FQNNGV. The CDR3 totals 14 residues. Trimming removed 5 bases from V and 4 bases from J; junction bases left unmatched: 2.

Remarks on this clonotype: The junction and the germline gene differ at one end; a read error may be behind it. This rearrangement joins TRBV27 to TRBJ1-5; 7 bases fit TRBD1. CDR1 MNHEY and CDR2 SMNVEV come from the germline V gene (reference sequence). CDR3 length equals 13 residues. The DNA of the CDR3 is TGTGTCAGCAGCTCTGACAGGGTAAAGCCCCAGCATTTT. Translated: CVSSSDRVKPQHF.

The sample holds a few counts of this clonotype. This chain connects TRBV27 to TRBJ2-4; unclear D gene. The CDR3 runs to 14 residues. The V and J ends lost 3 bases and 3 bases respectively, with 9 bases between them. The germline V gene encodes CDR1 MNHEY and CDR2 SMNVEV (reference sequence). The CDR3 coding sequence is TGTGCCAGCAGTTTCGTAGGAGACAAAAACATTCAGTACTTC. Its protein product is CASSFVGDKNIQYF.

The chain uses TRBV2 and TRBJ2-1; 8 nucleotides match TRBD2. Germline assignment: CDR1 SNHLY and CDR2 FYNNEI. The CDR3 consists of 20 residues. The V and J ends lost 6 bases and 2 bases, in that order; junction bases with no gene match: 21. CDR3 residues: CASSSWQAGAIAGTYNEQFF. The CDR3 nucleotides are TGTGCCAGCAGCTCATGGCAAGCGGGGGCCATCGCGGGAACCTACAATGAGCAGTTCTTC.

The chain is built from TRBV27 and TRBJ2-7, with D perhaps matching TRBD2 (5 bases). This CDR3 spans 15 amino acids. Germline V gives CDR1 MNHEY, CDR2 SMNVEV (reference sequence). V was trimmed by 6 bases and J by 5 bases, leaving 20 bases between them. The CDR3 loop is CASRPYRDVGHEQYV. DNA for the CDR3: TGTGCCAGCAGACCCTACCGGGATGTTGGGCACGAGCAGTACGTC.

The chain is built from TRBV10-2 and TRBJ2-5; a weak D match, TRBD1 (5 bases). CDR3 size: 14 residues. V lost 4 bases, J lost 1 base, and 10 bases lay in between. Germline assignment: CDR1 WSHSY and CDR2 SAAADI. The CDR3 spells CASSVWGPQETQYF. The CDR3 DNA reads TGCGCCAGCAGTGTATGGGGCCCCCAAGAGACCCAGTACTTC.

This clonotype came up many times. This CDR3 is CASSQVGANEQFF. CDR3 DNA: TGCGCCAGCAGCCAAGTCGGGGCGAATGAGCAGTTCTTC. The rearrangement uses TRBV4-1 and TRBJ2-1; possibly TRBD1 or TRBD2 for D (5 bases each). The CDR3 length is 13 residues. Looked up from germline, CDR1 is MGHRA and CDR2 is YSYEKL. The V end lost 1 base, the J end lost 7 bases, and 8 bases lay between the germline ends.

There are a few counts of this clonotype. This chain uses TRBV27 with TRBJ1-2, with D perhaps TRBD1 (6 bases). V shed 6 bases and J shed 7 bases, with 12 bases lying between them. This CDR3 contains 12 residues. Germline V gene sequence: CDR1 MNHEY, CDR2 SMNVEV (reference sequence). CDR3 amino acids: CASSHGQFGYTF. The CDR3 nucleotides read TGTGCCAGCAGCCACGGACAGTTTGGCTACACCTTC.

This clonotype was seen a handful of times. The chain joins TRBV19 to TRBJ1-1; no firm D call. The CDR3 runs to 14 residues. CDR1 is LNHDA and CDR2 is SQIVND in the germline V gene (reference sequence). The germline V and J ends were trimmed by 1 base and 1 base, with 7 bases remaining between them. The CDR3 DNA reads TGTGCCAGTAGTATAGCGGCAGCGAACACTGAAGCTTTCTTT. Protein product: CASSIAAANTEAFF.

The chain has TRBV15 and TRBJ2-1; 9 bases match TRBD2. The junction had 6 bases not matched to a gene; V was cut back by 0 bases and J by 9 bases. The germline V gene encodes CDR1 LNHNV and CDR2 YYDKDF (reference sequence). CDR3 size: 15 residues. CDR3 sequence reads: CATSREGSSGVEQFF. In DNA, the CDR3 is TGTGCCACCAGCAGAGAAGGCTCTAGCGGGGTTGAGCAGTTCTTC.

The V and J genes are TRBV14 and TRBJ1-6; D is ambiguous. Germline V gives CDR1 SGHDN, CDR2 FVKESK. V lost 4 bases to trimming and J lost 0 bases, with 13 bases between them. The CDR3 sequence is 17 residues long. The CDR3 DNA is TGTGCCAGCAGCCTCCTGGCCGGGGACTCCTATAATTCACCCCTCCACTTT. Residues: CASSLLAGDSYNSPLHF. Supplemented by reference TRBV14 and TRBJ1-6, the full variable domain reads EAGVTQFPSHSVIEKGQTVTLRCDPISGHDNLYWYRRVMGKEIKFLLHFVKESKQDESGMPNNRFLAERTGGTYSTLKVQPAELEDSGVYFCASSLLAGDSYNSPLHFGNGTRLTVT.

This clonotype was found a few times. The V call is TRBV25-1, the J call TRBJ2-1; 7 positions match TRBD2. With V trimmed by 1 base and J by 4 bases, 4 bases remained unmatched. The CDR3 extends over 15 amino acids. Germline CDR1 MGHDK, CDR2 SYGVNS. In DNA form, the CDR3 reads TGTGCCAGCAGTGAATGGGGGAGGGCTTACAATGAGCAGTTCTTC. Its protein is CASSEWGRAYNEQFF.

V gene TRBV28 combines with J gene TRBJ2-7; the D gene is possibly TRBD1 (5 bases). The CDR3 contains 13 residues. Germline CDR1 MDHEN, CDR2 SYDVKM. The V and J ends lost 1 base and 3 bases respectively, with 7 bases between them. The CDR3 is CASSLSGHYEQYV. The CDR3 DNA follows: TGTGCCAGCAGTTTATCAGGGCACTACGAGCAGTACGTC.

This clonotype was found a few times. The V call is TRBV7-9, the J call TRBJ2-3; D unresolved. V was pared by 6 bases and J by 2 bases, with 15 bases between. Per the germline V gene, CDR1 is SEHNR and CDR2 is FQNEAQ (reference sequence). This CDR3 is built from 15 residues. CDR3 bases: TGTGCCAGCAGGAGCGACCATTTTAACACAGATACGCAGTATTTT. This sequence encodes CASRSDHFNTDTQYF.

CDR3 nucleotides: TGTGCCAGCAGCCCTTCATTTGGGGGGAACACTGAAGCTTTCTTT. It yields the protein CASSPSFGGNTEAFF. J is TRBJ1-1 and V is TRBV27; D perhaps matches TRBD1 (5 bases). With 6 bases removed from V and 1 base from J, the gap between germline ends came to 15 bases. The CDR3 length is 15 residues. The germline CDR1 and CDR2 sequences are MNHEY and SMNVEV (reference sequence).

The table lists this clonotype with many counts. The chain combines TRBV6-5 with TRBJ1-2; D gene ambiguous. The CDR3 is made up of 16 amino acids. Germline V CDR1 and CDR2: MNHEY, SVGAGI. V lost 2 bases to trimming and J lost 4 bases, with 17 bases between them. CDR3 sequence: CASSYPDGRKGYGYTF. CDR3 sequence (DNA): TGTGCCAGCAGTTACCCGGACGGGAGGAAAGGCTATGGCTACACCTTC.

This clonotype appeared once. CDR3 region: CSAPRQGDKQPQHF. The CDR3 DNA reads as TGCAGTGCTCCTAGACAGGGGGACAAACAGCCCCAGCATTTT. The rearrangement joins TRBV20-1 to TRBJ1-5; 9 nucleotides line up with TRBD1. Germline V gene sequence: CDR1 DFQATT, CDR2 SNEGSKA (reference sequence). J was trimmed by 7 bases and V by 5 bases; bases with no gene match: 9. This CDR3 contains 14 residues.

In DNA, the CDR3 is TGTGCCAGCTCACCCGTGACAGTTAATGAAAAACTGTTTTTT. It codes for CASSPVTVNEKLFF. V and J are TRBV18 and TRBJ1-4; D is possibly TRBD1 (5 bases). Per germline, CDR1 KGHSH and CDR2 LQKENI. V lost 3 bases, J lost 4 bases, and 9 bases lay in between. This CDR3 has 14 residues.